Given below is one TCR beta chain in context. Using immunoSEQ multiplex PCR, the repertoire was profiled, and TCRdb retains in-frame clones only, with some absent. Among some 86,000 clones, less than 95% were seen once, and the ten largest hold under 0.35%. The source of the sample is a study of OX40 agonist ivuxolimab in advanced cancers. The CDR3 totals 14 residues. Germline loops: CDR1 SGHAT, CDR2 FQDESV (reference sequence). V lost 6 bases and J lost 4, with 15 bases in between. This chain uses TRBV11-1 with TRBJ1-2; D remains ambiguous. The source is an adult with an advanced solid tumor such as melanoma, head and neck, liver or kidney cancer. This specimen was CD4+ or CD8+ T cells sorted from blood, taken in a trial of the OX40 agonist ivuxolimab. This CDR3 is CASRKPSQGYGYTF. The CDR3 region has the DNA TGTGCCAGCAGGAAACCCTCTCAAGGCTATGGCTACACCTTC.